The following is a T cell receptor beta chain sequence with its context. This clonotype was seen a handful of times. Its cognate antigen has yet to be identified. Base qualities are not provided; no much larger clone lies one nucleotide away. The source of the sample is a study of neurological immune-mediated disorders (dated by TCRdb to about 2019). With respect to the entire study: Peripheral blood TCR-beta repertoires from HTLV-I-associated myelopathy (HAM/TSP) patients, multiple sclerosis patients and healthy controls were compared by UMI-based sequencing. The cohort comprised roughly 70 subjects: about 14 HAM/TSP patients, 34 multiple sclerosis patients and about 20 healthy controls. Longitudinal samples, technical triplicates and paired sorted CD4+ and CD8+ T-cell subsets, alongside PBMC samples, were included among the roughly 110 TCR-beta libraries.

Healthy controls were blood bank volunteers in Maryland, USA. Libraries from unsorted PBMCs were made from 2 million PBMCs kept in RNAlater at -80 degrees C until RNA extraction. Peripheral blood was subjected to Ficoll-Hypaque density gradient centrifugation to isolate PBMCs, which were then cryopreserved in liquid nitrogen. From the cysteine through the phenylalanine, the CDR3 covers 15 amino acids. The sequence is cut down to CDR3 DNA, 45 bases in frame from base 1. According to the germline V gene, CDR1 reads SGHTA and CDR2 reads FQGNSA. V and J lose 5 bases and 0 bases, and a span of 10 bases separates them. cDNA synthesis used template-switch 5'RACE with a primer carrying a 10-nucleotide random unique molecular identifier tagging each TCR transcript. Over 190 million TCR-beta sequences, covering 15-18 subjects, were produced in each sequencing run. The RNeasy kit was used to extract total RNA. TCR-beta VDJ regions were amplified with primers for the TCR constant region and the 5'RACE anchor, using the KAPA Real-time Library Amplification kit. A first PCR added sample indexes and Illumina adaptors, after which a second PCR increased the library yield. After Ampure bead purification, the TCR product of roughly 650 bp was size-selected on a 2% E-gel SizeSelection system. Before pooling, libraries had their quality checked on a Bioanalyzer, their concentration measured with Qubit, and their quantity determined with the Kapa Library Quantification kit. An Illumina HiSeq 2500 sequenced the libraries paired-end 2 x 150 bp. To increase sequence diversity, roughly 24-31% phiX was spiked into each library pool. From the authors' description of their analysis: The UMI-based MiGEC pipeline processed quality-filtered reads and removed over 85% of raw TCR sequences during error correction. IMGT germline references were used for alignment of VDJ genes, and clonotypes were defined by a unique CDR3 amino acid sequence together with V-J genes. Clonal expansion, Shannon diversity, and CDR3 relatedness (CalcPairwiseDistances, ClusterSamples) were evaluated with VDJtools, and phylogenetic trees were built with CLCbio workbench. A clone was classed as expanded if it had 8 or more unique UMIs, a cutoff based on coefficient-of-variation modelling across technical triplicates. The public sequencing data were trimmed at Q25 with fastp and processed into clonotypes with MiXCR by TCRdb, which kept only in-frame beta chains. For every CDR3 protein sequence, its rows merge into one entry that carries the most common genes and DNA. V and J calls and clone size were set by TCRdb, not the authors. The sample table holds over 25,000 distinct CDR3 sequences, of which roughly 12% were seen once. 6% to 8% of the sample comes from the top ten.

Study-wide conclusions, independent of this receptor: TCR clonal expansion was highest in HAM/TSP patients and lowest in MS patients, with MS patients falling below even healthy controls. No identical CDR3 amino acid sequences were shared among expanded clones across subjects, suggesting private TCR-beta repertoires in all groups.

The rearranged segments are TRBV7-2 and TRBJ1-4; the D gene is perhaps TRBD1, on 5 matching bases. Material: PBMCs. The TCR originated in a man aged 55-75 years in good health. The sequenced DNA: TGTGCCAGCAGCACCTGGGGCGCAACTAATGAAAAACTGTTTTTT. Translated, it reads CASSTWGATNEKLFF. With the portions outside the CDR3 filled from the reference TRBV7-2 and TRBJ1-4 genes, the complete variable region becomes GAGVSQSPSNKVTEKGKDVELRCDPISGHTALYWYRQSLGQGLEFLIYFQGNSAPDKSGLPSDRFSAERTGGSVSTLTIQRTQQEDSAVYLCASSTWGATNEKLFFGSGTQLSVL.